Shown below are 28 T cell receptor beta chains from a single sample sequenced in a study of blood T cell repertoires in COVID-19. The data were produced by immunoSEQ multiplex PCR, yet TCRdb's version contains in-frame clones alone and is incomplete. The table lists around 420,000 clones, around 90% of them singletons. Material for sequencing was PBMCs or T cells enriched from blood (not recorded which). The source of these receptors is a woman between 40 and 50 years old with acute COVID-19.

In its sample, this clone was seen once. This chain uses TRBV5-1 with TRBJ2-3; weak D call: TRBD1 (5 bases). Trimming took off 0 bases at V and 0 bases at J, with 11 bases between the two ends. CDR1 and CDR2 from the germline V gene are SGHRS and YFSETQ. The CDR3 loop spans 16 amino acids. The CDR3: CASSLEGHLSTDTQYF. The CDR3 DNA is TGCGCCAGCAGCTTGGAAGGACATTTAAGCACAGATACGCAGTATTTT.

This sequence joins TRBV7-2 and TRBJ1-2; D unresolved. The V and J ends lost 5 bases and 3 bases respectively, with 16 bases between them. This CDR3 has 15 amino acids. Germline values: CDR1 SGHTA, CDR2 FQGNSA. The DNA for the CDR3 is TGTGCCAGCAGCAAATCTTGGGCAGCTGACTATGGCTACACCTTC. Its translation is CASSKSWAADYGYTF.

The chain uses TRBV5-1 and TRBJ1-2; TRBD1 matches at 7 bases. The germline CDR1 and CDR2 sequences are SGHRS and YFSETQ. There are 15 residues in the CDR3. With 5 bases clipped from V and 8 bases from J, the junction kept 15 bases outside the gene matches. The CDR3: CASREDPGSQGGYTF. CDR3 bases: TGCGCCAGCAGAGAGGACCCGGGATCACAGGGGGGCTACACCTTC.

The chain couples TRBV6-5 to TRBJ2-5; D may be TRBD2 (5 bases). Germline loops: CDR1 MNHEY, CDR2 SVGAGI. The CDR3 contains 16 residues. The V end was cut by 0 bases, the J end by 5 bases, with 16 bases between. The CDR3 loop reads CASSYSVEVSTETQYF. CDR3 bases: TGTGCCAGCAGTTACTCCGTGGAGGTCTCCACCGAGACCCAGTACTTC.

J is TRBJ1-1 and V is TRBV18; D may be TRBD1 (6 bases). This CDR3 region has 15 residues. In germline, CDR1 is KGHSH, CDR2 LQKENI. V gave up 2 bases and J gave up 3 bases, with 13 bases separating them. The CDR3 coding sequence is TGTGCCAGCTCACCAGGTGGCAGGGGTTACACTGAAGCTTTCTTT. This gives the protein CASSPGGRGYTEAFF.

The chain employs TRBV18 and TRBJ1-1; 11 bases fit TRBD1. CDR3 size: 15 residues. CDR1 KGHSH and CDR2 LQKENI come from the germline V gene. The J segment lost 4 bases and the V segment lost 5 bases, leaving 6 bases of the junction unmatched. The CDR3 sequence: CASSGPGQGGTEAFF. As DNA, the CDR3 is TGTGCCAGCTCAGGCCCGGGACAGGGGGGCACTGAAGCTTTCTTT.

In its sample, this clone was seen once. V is TRBV5-6 and J is TRBJ1-3; D unclear. This CDR3 region has 14 residues. CDR1 is SGHDT and CDR2 is YYEEEE in the germline V gene. V shed 5 bases and J shed 3 bases, with 12 bases lying between them. The CDR3 sequence is CASRGSFFGNTIYF. DNA of the CDR3: TGTGCCAGCAGAGGGAGTTTCTTTGGAAACACCATATATTTT.

V gene TRBV20-1 combines with J gene TRBJ1-4, with D possibly matching TRBD1 (6 bases). Deletions cut 6 bases from V and 7 bases from J, with 18 bases between. Germline CDR1 is DFQATT and CDR2 is SNEGSKA (reference sequence). This CDR3 region has 14 residues. CDR3 sequence: CSASSGGLGEKLFF. The DNA for the CDR3 is TGCAGTGCCAGTTCGGGGGGGCTGGGTGAAAAACTGTTTTTT.

J is TRBJ1-1 and V is TRBV2; possible D gene TRBD1, 5 bases. The V gene's germline CDR1 is SNHLY and CDR2 FYNNEI. This CDR3 has 15 residues. V dropped 3 bases and J dropped 6 bases, with 17 bases sitting between them. DNA of the CDR3: TGTGCCAGCAGTGAGTCGGGGGGGTCGGGACCTGAAGCTTTCTTT. Translation gives CASSESGGSGPEAFF.

This sequence joins TRBV15 and TRBJ2-7; D may be TRBD2 (5 bases). CDR1 LNHNV and CDR2 YYDKDF come from the germline V gene (reference sequence). The CDR3 has 17 amino acids. V lost 5 bases and J 1 base, leaving 21 bases between the germline ends. CDR3 sequence (DNA): TGTGCCACCAGCGGAACCCGGCCGTCGGGAACTTCCTACGAGCAGTACTTC. Translated, it gives CATSGTRPSGTSYEQYF.

Notes on this clone: An end of the junction differs from the germline gene, which may be a read error. The V and J genes are TRBV5-5 and TRBJ2-7; D possibly corresponds to TRBD1 (6 bases). The CDR3 consists of 14 residues. Germline assignment: CDR1 SGHKS and CDR2 YYEKEE (reference sequence). DNA of the CDR3: TGTGCCAGCAGCTTAACGACAGGCTCCAACGAGCAGTACTTC. Translating gives CASSLTTGSNEQYF. The entire variable domain, with the rest obtained from reference TRBV5-5 and TRBJ2-7, is as follows: DAGVTQSPTHLIKTRGQQVTLRCSPISGHKSVSWYQQVLGQGPQFIFQYYEKEERGRGNFPDRFSARQFPNYSSELNVNALLLGDSALYLCASSLTTGSNEQYFGPGTRLTVT.

This chain joins TRBV7-2 and TRBJ1-1; TRBD1 might be the D (5 bases). The V end lost 2 bases, the J end lost 7 bases, and 23 bases lay between the germline ends. Germline loops: CDR1 SGHTA, CDR2 FQGNSA. The CDR3 length is 17 residues. The CDR3 loop reads CASSLLGGITAVSEAFF. The CDR3 coding sequence is TGTGCCAGCAGCTTACTGGGGGGGATTACGGCAGTCAGTGAAGCTTTCTTT.

This chain links TRBV19 with TRBJ1-2; TRBD1 matches at 7 bases. V lost 0 bases to trimming and J lost 6 bases; unmatched junction nucleotides: 7. Germline lookup yields CDR1 LNHDA and CDR2 SQIVND (reference sequence). The CDR3 runs to 15 residues. Here the CDR3 reads CASSIDPQGFHGYTF. CDR3 nucleotides: TGTGCCAGTAGTATAGATCCACAGGGGTTCCATGGCTACACCTTC.

This chain uses TRBV29-1 with TRBJ2-7; tentatively, D is TRBD2 (5 bases). The CDR3 loop spans 11 amino acids. Germline V CDR1 and CDR2: SQVTM, ANQGSEA. Trimming stripped 3 bases from V and 9 bases from J, with 12 bases between. In DNA form, the CDR3 reads TGCAGCGTTGATTCGGGGTTAGGGCAGTACTTC. Translated: CSVDSGLGQYF.

This chain links TRBV3-1 (or the pseudogene TRBV3-2) with TRBJ2-2; 7 bases are shared with TRBD2. Germline loops: CDR1 LGHDT, CDR2 YNNKEL (reference sequence). V was clipped by 3 bases and J by 5 bases; unmatched bases: 6. The CDR3 consists of 15 residues. CDR3: CASSHLGGSTGELFF. CDR3 in DNA: TGTGCCAGCAGCCATTTGGGAGGGTCGACCGGGGAGCTGTTTTTT.

The V and J genes are TRBV5-1 and TRBJ2-7, with 13 nucleotides matching TRBD2. The CDR3 sequence is 16 residues long. The V and J ends lost 0 bases and 4 bases, in that order; junction bases with no gene match: 4. The V gene's germline CDR1 is SGHRS and CDR2 YFSETQ. CDR3 sequence: CASSLETSGGRYEQYF. For the CDR3, the DNA is TGCGCCAGCAGCTTGGAGACTAGCGGGGGGAGGTACGAGCAGTACTTC.

This sequence joins TRBV5-5 and TRBJ2-5; TRBD1 matches at 7 bases. Unmatched junction bases numbered 8, after V lost 4 bases and J lost 5 bases. This CDR3 region has 14 residues. From germline, CDR1 is SGHKS and CDR2 YYEKEE (reference sequence). CDR3 region: CASSRQGVGETQYF. The CDR3 DNA is TGTGCCAGCAGCAGGCAGGGGGTGGGTGAGACCCAGTACTTC. The full variable domain, its missing parts supplied by reference TRBV5-5 and TRBJ2-5, is DAGVTQSPTHLIKTRGQQVTLRCSPISGHKSVSWYQQVLGQGPQFIFQYYEKEERGRGNFPDRFSARQFPNYSSELNVNALLLGDSALYLCASSRQGVGETQYFGPGTRLLVL.

The genes are TRBV2 and TRBJ2-7, with 8 bases that match TRBD2. This CDR3 has 13 residues. Germline V lookup: CDR1 SNHLY, CDR2 FYNNEI. With V trimmed by 6 bases and J by 3 bases, 4 bases remained unmatched. The CDR3 coding sequence is TGTGCCAGCAGACGGACTAGCCTCTACGAGCAGTACTTC. Translated: CASRRTSLYEQYF.

This clone has only one observation. Here the CDR3 DNA reads TGTGCCAGCAGCTTGGGGACAGGTAGCGAGCAGTACTTC. Protein product: CASSLGTGSEQYF. The chain joins TRBV5-6 to TRBJ2-7; 7 bases map to TRBD1. CDR3 length: 13 residues. CDR1 is SGHDT, CDR2 YYEEEE, per germline. V gave up 0 bases and J gave up 6 bases; unmatched junction bases: 3.

This rearrangement joins TRBV5-1 to TRBJ2-5, with D possibly matching TRBD1 (6 bases). This CDR3 spans 16 amino acids. The germline V gene encodes CDR1 SGHRS and CDR2 YFSETQ. Trimming removed 2 bases at V and 3 bases at J, with 17 bases between. In DNA, the CDR3 is TGCGCCAGCAGCTTCCTTACTCGACAGGAGAAAGAGACCCAGTACTTC. As protein: CASSFLTRQEKETQYF.

The chain links TRBV25-1 to TRBJ2-5; D possibly corresponds to TRBD1 (5 bases). Germline V lookup: CDR1 MGHDK, CDR2 SYGVNS. The CDR3 extends over 13 amino acids. Trimming stripped 6 bases from V and 5 bases from J, with 13 bases between. The CDR3 is CASSLGARETQYF. As DNA, the CDR3 is TGTGCCAGCAGCTTAGGGGCCAGGGAGACCCAGTACTTC.

This clone was observed a single time. CDR3: CASSQGPNQPQHF. The CDR3 bases are TGTGCCAGCTCACAGGGGCCTAATCAGCCCCAGCATTTT. The chain uses TRBV18 and TRBJ1-5, with D maybe TRBD1 (5 bases). CDR3 length: 13 residues. The V gene lost 4 bases and the J gene lost 4 bases, with 8 bases spanning the gap. Germline-derived CDR1 and CDR2 are KGHSH and LQKENI.

The chain has TRBV11-2 and TRBJ2-3; 8 positions agree with TRBD2. There are 15 residues in the CDR3. Per germline, CDR1 SGHAT and CDR2 FQNNGV. The ends lost 3 bases at V and 2 bases at J; junction bases unmatched: 4. The CDR3 here is CASSFERGPTDTQYF. The CDR3 coding sequence is TGTGCCAGCAGCTTTGAGCGGGGGCCCACAGATACGCAGTATTTT.

The rearrangement uses TRBV23-1 and TRBJ1-5; D is unresolved. TRBV23-1 is reported as an ORF; its role is uncertain. Trimming removed 6 bases at V and 0 bases at J, with 18 bases between. The CDR3 loop spans 17 amino acids. CDR3 protein: CASRRRRESYSNQPQHF. In DNA form, the CDR3 reads TGCGCCAGCAGAAGGAGGAGGGAATCCTATAGCAATCAGCCCCAGCATTTT.

This rearrangement joins TRBV2 to TRBJ2-7; 10 nucleotides match TRBD2. V shed 4 bases, J shed 2 bases, and the junction held 5 bases outside the gene matches. Germline lookup yields CDR1 SNHLY and CDR2 FYNNEI. This CDR3 has 15 residues. DNA for the CDR3: TGTGCCAGCAGTGTTAGCGGGGGGTCGACCTACGAGCAGTACTTC. This gives the protein CASSVSGGSTYEQYF.

V is TRBV5-1 and J is TRBJ2-3; 8 bases fit TRBD2. Germline loops: CDR1 SGHRS, CDR2 YFSETQ. J lost 5 bases, V lost 6 bases, and 8 bases had no gene match. This CDR3 is built from 14 residues. The chain's CDR3 is CASNLGGAEDTQYF. CDR3 sequence (DNA): TGCGCCAGCAACCTCGGGGGGGCGGAAGATACGCAGTATTTT.

J is TRBJ2-5 and V is TRBV10-1; 9 nucleotides agree with TRBD1. Germline assignment: CDR1 WNHNN and CDR2 SYGVQD (reference sequence). This CDR3 region has 13 residues. The V segment lost 5 bases and the J segment 5 bases; nucleotides outside the gene matches: 3. This chain's CDR3 is CASSLDRGETQYF. CDR3 in DNA: TGCGCCAGCAGTTTGGACAGGGGCGAGACCCAGTACTTC.

J is TRBJ1-1 and V is TRBV10-3, with unresolved D. CDR3 length equals 15 residues. Trimming stripped 3 bases from V and 5 bases from J, with 16 bases between. CDR1 and CDR2 (germline): ENHRY, SYGVKD. The CDR3 sequence: CAISDLTLAGTEAFF. The CDR3 DNA reads TGTGCCATCAGTGATCTGACATTGGCGGGTACTGAAGCTTTCTTT.